The 18 T cell receptor beta chains in this list originate from one sample, sequenced in a study of Tregs in tolerant kidney transplant recipients. Recipients received nonmyeloablative bone marrow transplants from related graft donors, with transient mixed chimerism. The method was immunoSEQ multiplex PCR; TCRdb's version includes in-frame clones alone and lacks a portion of them. This repertoire shows roughly 80,000 clones, around nine tenths found once; its top ten account for roughly 1.5%. This specimen was CD4+ T cells from blood (PBMCs), taken 24 months after the transplant. The receptors were gathered from a human patient who received a combined kidney and bone marrow transplant. Some T cells may have come from the graft donor.

This clone was counted a few times. The chain employs TRBV2 and TRBJ2-7; TRBD1 matches at 11 bases. The length of the CDR3 is 14 residues. The germline V gene encodes CDR1 SNHLY and CDR2 FYNNEI. Trimming took 4 bases from V and 6 from J; bases not matched to a gene: 5. The CDR3 coding sequence is TGTGCCAGCAGTGTAGGGACAGGGGGTTTCGAGCAGTACTTC. Translating it yields CASSVGTGGFEQYF.

The rearrangement uses TRBV28 and TRBJ1-2; D unresolved. The germline V gene encodes CDR1 MDHEN and CDR2 SYDVKM. V was shortened by 6 bases and J by 2 bases, with 7 bases between the two germline ends. This CDR3 spans 12 amino acids. The chain's CDR3 is CASSPGNYGYTF. CDR3 sequence (DNA): TGTGCCAGCAGCCCCGGGAACTATGGCTACACCTTC.

The genes are TRBV7-6 and TRBJ1-1; TRBD1 might be the D (5 bases). The CDR3 is made up of 12 amino acids. CDR1 SGHVS and CDR2 FNYEAQ come from the germline V gene. The ends were cut back, 5 bases at V and 7 bases at J, with 11 bases in the middle. CDR3 DNA sequence: TGTGCCAGCAGCCCGGGGGGGGTTGAAGCTTTCTTT. This translates into CASSPGGVEAFF.

The V call is TRBV7-2, the J call TRBJ1-6; TRBD1 might be the D (5 bases). V was trimmed by 4 bases and J by 1 base, leaving 8 bases between them. CDR3 size: 15 residues. Germline loops: CDR1 SGHTA, CDR2 FQGNSA. DNA of the CDR3: TGTGCCAGCAGCTCTCCAGGGTCCTATAATTCACCCCTCCACTTT. It yields the protein CASSSPGSYNSPLHF.

The rearrangement links TRBV5-1 to TRBJ2-5; 10 bases match TRBD2. The trim removed 4 bases at V and 5 bases at J, leaving 11 bases unmatched. Looked up from germline, CDR1 is SGHRS and CDR2 is YFSETQ. There are 16 residues in the CDR3. The CDR3 spells CASSVGLAERGETQYF. CDR3 coding DNA: TGCGCCAGCAGCGTCGGACTAGCGGAGCGGGGCGAGACCCAGTACTTC.

The rearrangement joins TRBV11-3 to TRBJ2-6, with D hard to call. The CDR3 runs 15 residues. Trimming stripped 1 base from V and 0 bases from J, with 4 bases between. CDR1 is SGHNT, CDR2 YENEEA, per germline. The CDR3 is CASSLGLSGANVLTF. The CDR3 DNA follows: TGTGCCAGCAGCTTAGGGCTCTCTGGGGCCAACGTCCTGACTTTC.

The rearrangement uses TRBV25-1 and TRBJ1-2; perhaps TRBD1 as D (5 bases). CDR3 length: 14 amino acids. V lost 0 bases to trimming and J lost 5 bases, with 10 bases between them. CDR1 MGHDK and CDR2 SYGVNS come from the germline V gene. This CDR3 reads CASSEYGTEYGYTF. In DNA form, the CDR3 reads TGTGCCAGCAGTGAATATGGGACTGAGTATGGCTACACCTTC.

This rearrangement joins TRBV6-5 to TRBJ2-7; possible D gene TRBD1, 6 bases. Per the germline V gene, CDR1 is MNHEY and CDR2 is SVGAGI. This CDR3 spans 14 amino acids. V gave up 0 bases and J gave up 5 bases, with 11 bases separating them. In DNA, the CDR3 is TGTGCCAGCAGTTACTCGAGGGGGACGAACGAGCAGTACTTC. Translating it yields CASSYSRGTNEQYF.

This clone appeared a few times. The rearrangement uses TRBV5-4 and TRBJ1-1; 7 bases line up with TRBD1. J was trimmed by 9 bases and V by 4 bases; bases with no gene match: 6. The germline gives CDR1 SGHNT, CDR2 YYREEE (reference sequence). The CDR3 contains 12 residues. The CDR3 nucleotides read TGTGCCAGCAGCCAGGGACAGACAAAAGCTTTCTTT. It yields the protein CASSQGQTKAFF. Combining the CDR3 with reference TRBV5-4 and TRBJ1-1 gives the whole variable domain ETGVTQSPTHLIKTRGQQVTLRCSSQSGHNTVSWYQQALGQGPQFIFQYYREEENGRGNFPPRFSGLQFPNYSSELNVNALELDDSALYLCASSQGQTKAFFGQGTRLTVV.

The rearrangement links TRBV7-2 to TRBJ2-4; possibly TRBD1 for D (5 bases). The V end lost 4 bases, the J end lost 4 bases, and 14 bases lay between the germline ends. CDR3 length equals 15 residues. Germline assignment: CDR1 SGHTA and CDR2 FQGNSA. CDR3 sequence reads: CASSSPGRAKNIQYF. The CDR3 coding sequence is TGTGCCAGCAGCTCCCCCGGCAGGGCTAAAAACATTCAGTACTTC.

The V call is TRBV5-6, the J call TRBJ1-2; D not certain. The CDR3 is 13 amino acids. Germline V gene lookup returns CDR1 SGHDT and CDR2 YYEEEE. Trimming removed 1 base at V and 0 bases at J, with 4 bases between. The CDR3 region has the DNA TGTGCCAGCAGCTTGACAGCTAACTATGGCTACACCTTC. Translated: CASSLTANYGYTF.

This rearrangement joins TRBV27 to TRBJ1-2; D might be TRBD1 (5 bases). From germline, CDR1 is MNHEY and CDR2 SMNVEV (reference sequence). The CDR3 length is 13 residues. With 4 bases removed from V and 4 bases from J, the gap between germline ends came to 10 bases. The chain's CDR3 is CASSSAGGYGYTF. CDR3 in DNA: TGTGCCAGCAGTTCGGCCGGGGGCTATGGCTACACCTTC.

The rearrangement uses TRBV10-3 and TRBJ2-5, with TRBD1 matching 9 bases. CDR3 length: 14 residues. From germline, CDR1 is ENHRY and CDR2 SYGVKD. V dropped 7 bases and J dropped 2; count of bases not matched to a gene: 5. Here the CDR3 DNA reads TGTGCCATCAAGTCGGGACAGGGACAAGAGACCCAGTACTTC. This translates into CAIKSGQGQETQYF.

The chain combines TRBV9 with TRBJ2-5; a weak D match, TRBD2 (7 bases). V lost 4 bases and J 0 bases, leaving 22 bases between the germline ends. Germline V lookup: CDR1 SGDLS, CDR2 YYNGEE. CDR3 length: 18 residues. CDR3: CASSPRLSAGAHQETQYF. The DNA of the CDR3 is TGTGCCAGCAGCCCCCGCCTTTCTGCGGGGGCGCACCAAGAGACCCAGTACTTC. The full variable domain, its missing parts supplied by reference TRBV9 and TRBJ2-5, is DSGVTQTPKHLITATGQRVTLRCSPRSGDLSVYWYQQSLDQGLQFLIQYYNGEERAKGNILERFSAQQFPDLHSELNLSSLELGDSALYFCASSPRLSAGAHQETQYFGPGTRLLVL.

The chain uses TRBV19 and TRBJ1-1, with 7 bases lining up with TRBD1. CDR1 and CDR2 from the germline V gene are LNHDA and SQIVND (reference sequence). This CDR3 comprises 12 residues. V lost 3 bases and J lost 7; bases outside the gene matches: 2. DNA for the CDR3: TGTGCCAGTAGTATCCACAGGGGTGAAGCTTTCTTT. Encoded protein: CASSIHRGEAFF.

The rearrangement links TRBV10-3 to TRBJ2-5, with D possibly being TRBD1 (6 bases). V lost 2 bases, J lost 4 bases, and 14 bases lay in between. The length of the CDR3 is 15 residues. The V gene's germline CDR1 is ENHRY and CDR2 SYGVKD. CDR3 sequence (DNA): TGTGCCATCAGTGAGCCTATAGGGGGTCGAGAGACCCAGTACTTC. Its protein product is CAISEPIGGRETQYF.

This chain joins TRBV27 and TRBJ2-7, with D tentatively TRBD1 (6 bases). The CDR3 is made up of 15 amino acids. Looked up from germline, CDR1 is MNHEY and CDR2 is SMNVEV (reference sequence). V dropped 6 bases and J dropped 3 bases, with 18 bases sitting between them. The DNA of the CDR3 is TGTGCCAGCAGCATATCCGGGACAAGCCTCTACGAGCAGTACTTC. It encodes CASSISGTSLYEQYF.

This chain joins TRBV5-1 and TRBJ2-3; 12 bases agree with TRBD2. V lost 3 bases, J lost 4 bases, and 6 bases stayed unmatched. Per germline, CDR1 SGHRS and CDR2 YFSETQ. The CDR3 length is 16 residues. The CDR3 DNA sequence: TGCGCCAGCAGCTCCGCTAGCGGGGGGGCCCCAGATACGCAGTATTTT. This translates into CASSSASGGAPDTQYF.